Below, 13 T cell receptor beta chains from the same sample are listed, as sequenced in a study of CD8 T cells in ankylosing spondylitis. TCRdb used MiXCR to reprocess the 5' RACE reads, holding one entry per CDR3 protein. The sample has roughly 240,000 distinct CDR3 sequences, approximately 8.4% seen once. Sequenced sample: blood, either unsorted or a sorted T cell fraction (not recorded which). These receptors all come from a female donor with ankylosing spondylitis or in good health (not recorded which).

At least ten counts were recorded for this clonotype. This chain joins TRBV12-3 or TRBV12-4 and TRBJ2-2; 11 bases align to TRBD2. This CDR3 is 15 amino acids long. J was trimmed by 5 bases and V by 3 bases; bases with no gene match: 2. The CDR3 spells CASSFGTSGTGELFF. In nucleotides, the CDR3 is TGTGCCAGCAGTTTTGGGACTAGCGGAACCGGGGAGCTGTTTTTT.

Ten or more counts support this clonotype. The CDR3 coding sequence is TGCAGTGCTAGCGGGCTAGCGTGGACAATCGCGAATGCCTCCTACAATGAGCAGTTCTTC. Translated: CSASGLAWTIANASYNEQFF. V usage is TRBV20-1 and J usage is TRBJ2-1; the D gene is possibly TRBD2 (6 bases). V lost 3 bases and J lost 0, with 27 bases in between. The CDR3 consists of 20 residues. CDR1 is DFQATT and CDR2 is SNEGSKA in the germline V gene (reference sequence).

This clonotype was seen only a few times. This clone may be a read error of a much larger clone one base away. As DNA, the CDR3 is TGTGCCACCAGCGGGAGATCTACCGGGGAGCCGTTTTTT. This codes for CATSGRSTGEPFF. The chain has TRBV24-1 and TRBJ2-2, with D tentatively TRBD2 (6 bases). Germline assignment: CDR1 KGHDR and CDR2 SFDVKD. The CDR3 is made up of 13 amino acids.

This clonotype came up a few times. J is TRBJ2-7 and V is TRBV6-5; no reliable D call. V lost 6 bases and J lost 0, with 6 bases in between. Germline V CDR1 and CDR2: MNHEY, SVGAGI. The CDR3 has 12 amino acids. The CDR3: CASRSISYEQYF. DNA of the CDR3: TGTGCCAGCAGATCGATCTCCTACGAGCAGTACTTC.

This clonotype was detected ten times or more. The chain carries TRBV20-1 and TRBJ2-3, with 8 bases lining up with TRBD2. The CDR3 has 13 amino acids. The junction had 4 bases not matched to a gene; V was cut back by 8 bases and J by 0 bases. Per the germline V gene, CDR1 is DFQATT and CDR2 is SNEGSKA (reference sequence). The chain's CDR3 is CSFKRESTDTQYF. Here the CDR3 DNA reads TGCAGTTTTAAGCGGGAGAGCACAGATACGCAGTATTTT.

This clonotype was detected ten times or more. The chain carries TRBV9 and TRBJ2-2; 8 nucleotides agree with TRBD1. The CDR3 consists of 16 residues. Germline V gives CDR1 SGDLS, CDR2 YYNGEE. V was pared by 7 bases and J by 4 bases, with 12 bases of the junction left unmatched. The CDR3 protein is CASSNPRQGRTGELFF. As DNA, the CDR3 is TGTGCCAGCTCTAACCCCAGACAGGGGCGCACCGGGGAGCTGTTTTTT.

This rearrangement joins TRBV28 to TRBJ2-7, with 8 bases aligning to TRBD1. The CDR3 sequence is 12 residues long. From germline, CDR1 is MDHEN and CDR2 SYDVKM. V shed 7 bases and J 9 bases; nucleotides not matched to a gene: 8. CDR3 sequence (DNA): TGTGCCAGCAAGACAGGGGAAAGTAGGCAGTACTTC. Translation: CASKTGESRQYF.

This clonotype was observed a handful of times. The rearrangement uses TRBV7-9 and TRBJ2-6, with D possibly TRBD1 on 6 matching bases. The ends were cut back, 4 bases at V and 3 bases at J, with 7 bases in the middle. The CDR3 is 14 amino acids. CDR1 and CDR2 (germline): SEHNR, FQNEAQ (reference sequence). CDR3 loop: CASSSRGGANVLTF. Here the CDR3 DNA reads TGTGCCAGCAGCTCCAGGGGTGGGGCCAACGTCCTGACTTTC. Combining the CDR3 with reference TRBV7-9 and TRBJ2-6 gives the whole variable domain DTGVSQNPRHKITKRGQNVTFRCDPISEHNRLYWYRQTLGQGPEFLTYFQNEAQLEKSRLLSDRFSAERPKGSFSTLEIQRTEQGDSAMYLCASSSRGGANVLTFGAGSRLTVL.

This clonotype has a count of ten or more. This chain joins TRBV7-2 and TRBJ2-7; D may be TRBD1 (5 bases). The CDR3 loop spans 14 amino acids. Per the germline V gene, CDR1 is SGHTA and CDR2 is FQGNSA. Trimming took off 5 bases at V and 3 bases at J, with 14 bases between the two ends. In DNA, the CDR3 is TGTGCCAGCAGCCCACTTGGGGCACACTACGAGCAGTACTTC. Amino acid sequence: CASSPLGAHYEQYF.

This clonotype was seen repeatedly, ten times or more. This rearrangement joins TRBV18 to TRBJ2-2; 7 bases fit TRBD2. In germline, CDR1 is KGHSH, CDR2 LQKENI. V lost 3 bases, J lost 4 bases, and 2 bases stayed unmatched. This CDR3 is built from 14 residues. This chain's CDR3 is CASSPRGTTGELFF. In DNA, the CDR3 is TGTGCCAGCTCACCGCGGGGGACCACCGGGGAGCTGTTTTTT. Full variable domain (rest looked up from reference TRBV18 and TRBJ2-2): NAGVMQNPRHLVRRRGQEARLRCSPMKGHSHVYWYRQLPEEGLKFMVYLQKENIIDESGMPKERFSAEFPKEGPSILRIQQVVRGDSAAYFCASSPRGTTGELFFGEGSRLTVL.

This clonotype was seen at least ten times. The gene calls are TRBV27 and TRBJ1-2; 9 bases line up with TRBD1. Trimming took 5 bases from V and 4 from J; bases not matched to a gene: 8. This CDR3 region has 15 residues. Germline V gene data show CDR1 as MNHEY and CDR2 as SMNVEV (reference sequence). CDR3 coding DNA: TGTGCCAGCAGTCCCCCAGGGACAGGGCTCTATGGCTACACCTTC. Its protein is CASSPPGTGLYGYTF.

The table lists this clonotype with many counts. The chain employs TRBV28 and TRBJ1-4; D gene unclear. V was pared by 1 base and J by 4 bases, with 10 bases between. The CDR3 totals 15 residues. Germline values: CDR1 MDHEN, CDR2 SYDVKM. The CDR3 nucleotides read TGTGCCAGCAGTTTATCGGGCAGCCTTAATGAAAAACTGTTTTTT. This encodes CASSLSGSLNEKLFF.

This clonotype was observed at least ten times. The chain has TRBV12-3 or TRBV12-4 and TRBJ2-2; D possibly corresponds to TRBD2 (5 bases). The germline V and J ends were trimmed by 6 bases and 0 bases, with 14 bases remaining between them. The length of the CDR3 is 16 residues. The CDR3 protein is CASSPVIGANTGELFF. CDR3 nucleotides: TGTGCCAGCAGCCCTGTGATCGGGGCGAACACCGGGGAGCTGTTTTTT.